One sample yielded the 28 T cell receptor beta chains listed below, sequenced in a study of blood T cells in healthy people across ages. Next came a second PCR, run for about 7 to 12 cycles, which used a sample-barcoded 5' primer along with a J-beta primer mix. TCRdb recomputed calls from the 5' RACE reads with MiXCR, one row per CDR3 protein. The table has about 1.8 million distinct CDR3 sequences, roughly 50% seen once; the top ten hold over 2%. Sequenced sample: blood. Receptors originate from a woman aged 40-49 years in good health.

Remarks on this clonotype: Relative to the germline gene, one junction end is altered; a read error may explain this. The chain has TRBV7-2 and TRBJ1-2; 10 nucleotides match TRBD1. The CDR3 length is 14 residues. Germline values: CDR1 SGHTA, CDR2 FQGNSA. The CDR3 sequence: CAGSPDRGSYGYTF. Here the CDR3 DNA reads TGTGCCGGCAGTCCGGACAGGGGGTCATATGGCTACACCTTC.

The chain links TRBV25-1 to TRBJ2-1; D unclear. The CDR3 covers 12 residues. Trimming stripped 3 bases from V and 6 bases from J, with 6 bases between. Germline CDR1 is MGHDK and CDR2 is SYGVNS. Written as DNA, the CDR3 is TGTGCCAGCAGTGATTCCCCCAATGAGCAGTTCTTC. This gives the protein CASSDSPNEQFF.

CDR3 nucleotides: TGTGCCAGCTACGGACAGGGGGATGAGCAGTACTTC. Encoded protein: CASYGQGDEQYF. This chain joins TRBV2 and TRBJ2-4, with TRBD1 identical over 10 bases. V lost 8 bases to trimming and J lost 13 bases; unmatched junction nucleotides: 8. This CDR3 comprises 12 residues. Germline V gene data show CDR1 as SNHLY and CDR2 as FYNNEI. The complete variable domain, with remaining parts taken from reference TRBV2 and TRBJ2-4, reads EPEVTQTPSHQVTQMGQEVILRCVPISNHLYFYWYRQILGQKVEFLVSFYNNEISEKSEIFDDQFSVERPDGSNFTLKIRSTKLEDSAMYFCASYGQGDEQYFGAGTRLSVL.

This clonotype was recorded a few times. This chain connects TRBV28 to TRBJ2-7, with 7 nucleotides matching TRBD1. This CDR3 has 16 amino acids. The V gene end was trimmed by 5 bases and the J gene end by 1 base; junction bases not matched to a gene: 11. CDR1 and CDR2 (germline): MDHEN, SYDVKM. Here the CDR3 reads CASSPTIGTASYEQYF. Here the CDR3 DNA reads TGTGCCAGCAGTCCCACTATCGGGACAGCTTCCTACGAGCAGTACTTC.

The sample holds a few counts of this clonotype. The chain joins TRBV7-2 to TRBJ2-5, with D perhaps matching TRBD2 (7 bases). Deletions cut 1 base from V and 1 base from J, with 19 bases between. The CDR3 covers 18 residues. CDR1 and CDR2 (germline): SGHTA, FQGNSA. The CDR3 region has the DNA TGTGCCAGCAGCTTAGTCACCTGGGGGGGGCTCTTCCAAGAGACCCAGTACTTC. Translated: CASSLVTWGGLFQETQYF.

The chain combines TRBV7-9 with TRBJ2-3, with TRBD1 identical over 8 bases. The length of the CDR3 is 17 residues. Per the germline V gene, CDR1 is SEHNR and CDR2 is FQNEAQ (reference sequence). Losses at the gene ends were 4 bases for V and 0 bases for J; bases not matched to a gene: 9. DNA for the CDR3: TGTGCCAGCAGCTCCGGATCCGGACAGGGCAGCACAGATACGCAGTATTTT. Translated, it gives CASSSGSGQGSTDTQYF.

On this clonotype itself: One end of the junction is discordant with germline, which a read error may explain. J is TRBJ1-1 and V is TRBV5-1; no reliable D call. Germline lookup yields CDR1 SGHRS and CDR2 YFSETQ. CDR3 size: 12 residues. CDR3 residues: CASILADTEAFF. In DNA, the CDR3 is TGCGCCAGCATCTTGGCGGACACTGAAGCTTTCTTT.

This clonotype was seen a handful of times. This sequence joins TRBV6-5 and TRBJ2-5, with 8 bases matching TRBD2. CDR3 length: 15 amino acids. V lost 6 bases, J lost 2 bases, and 8 bases stayed unmatched. Per germline, CDR1 MNHEY and CDR2 SVGAGI. The DNA of the CDR3 is TGTGCCAGCAGGCGACTAGCGAGCCCACAAGAGACCCAGTACTTC. It translates to CASRRLASPQETQYF.

V and J are TRBV7-8 and TRBJ1-5, with D possibly TRBD1 on 5 matching bases. CDR3 length: 16 residues. Germline CDR1 reads SGHVS; CDR2 reads FQNEAQ. The ends were cut back, 1 base at V and 3 bases at J, with 13 bases in the middle. CDR3 nucleotides: TGTGCCAGCAGCTTAGTGGGGCAGAAACTCAATCAGCCCCAGCATTTT. Translation: CASSLVGQKLNQPQHF.

This clonotype was seen a few times. The rearrangement joins TRBV11-1 to TRBJ2-1; D tentatively fits TRBD1 or TRBD2 (6 bases each). The J call is doubtful: the DNA matches TRBJ2-7 better. The CDR3 loop spans 15 amino acids. CDR1 SGHAT and CDR2 FQDESV come from the germline V gene (reference sequence). CDR3 bases: TGTGCCAGCAGCTTAGTGTCTCCGGGGGCCAGCGAGCAGTACTTC. It is translated as CASSLVSPGASEQYF.

The chain's CDR3 is CASSDYDYGYTF. In DNA form, the CDR3 reads TGTGCCAGCAGTGACTACGACTATGGCTACACCTTC. The chain is built from TRBV12-3 or TRBV12-4 and TRBJ1-2; no definite D call. With 5 bases removed from V and 3 bases from J, the gap between germline ends came to 7 bases. The CDR3 totals 12 residues.

This clonotype was seen a handful of times. The chain joins TRBV14 to TRBJ2-7; weak D call: TRBD1 (5 bases). Germline-derived CDR1 and CDR2 are SGHDN and FVKESK. Deletions cut 4 bases from V and 6 bases from J, with 13 bases between. The CDR3 is 13 amino acids. CDR3 bases: TGTGCCAGCAGCCCGACAGTTTTGGGCGAGCAGTACTTC. This encodes CASSPTVLGEQYF.

There are a few counts of this clonotype. This sequence joins TRBV11-1 and TRBJ1-1; 7 bases match TRBD1. This CDR3 comprises 15 residues. V trimming: 5 bases; J trimming: 7 bases; junction bases outside the gene matches: 13. The germline V gene has CDR1 SGHAT and CDR2 FQDESV (reference sequence). The CDR3 sequence: CASSLLKMTGLEAFF. The CDR3 DNA is TGTGCCAGCAGCCTACTCAAGATGACAGGGCTTGAAGCTTTCTTT.

J is TRBJ2-3 and V is TRBV4-3, with 13 bases that match TRBD2. V dropped 1 base and J dropped 6; count of bases not matched to a gene: 4. Germline CDR1 and CDR2: LGHNA and YSLEER. The CDR3 totals 16 residues. The CDR3 loop reads CASSQGLAGGVDTQYF. The CDR3 DNA reads as TGCGCCAGCAGCCAAGGACTAGCGGGGGGAGTGGATACGCAGTATTTT.

The chain carries TRBV2 and TRBJ2-7; possibly TRBD1 for D (6 bases). CDR1 and CDR2 (germline): SNHLY, FYNNEI. This CDR3 region has 17 residues. The germline V and J ends were trimmed by 0 bases and 4 bases, with 19 bases remaining between them. CDR3 coding DNA: TGTGCCAGCAGTGAAGCGGGAATCAGGGGTACAATTTACGAGCAGTACTTC. This sequence encodes CASSEAGIRGTIYEQYF.

This clonotype appeared a few times. The rearrangement joins TRBV12-3 or TRBV12-4 to TRBJ2-7; the D gene is possibly TRBD1 (6 bases). With 2 bases removed from V and 3 bases from J, the gap between germline ends came to 23 bases. CDR3 size: 18 residues. Here the CDR3 reads CASSLLPPGMTGGYEQYF. Written as DNA, the CDR3 is TGTGCCAGCAGTTTACTCCCCCCGGGCATGACAGGCGGCTACGAGCAGTACTTC.

The chain is built from TRBV7-2 and TRBJ2-5; 10 bases line up with TRBD2. Germline V gene sequence: CDR1 SGHTA, CDR2 FQGNSA. The CDR3 is 15 amino acids. The V segment lost 1 base and the J segment 6 bases; nucleotides outside the gene matches: 5. The CDR3 spells CASSLVAGGEKTQYF. The CDR3 region has the DNA TGTGCCAGCAGCTTAGTAGCGGGGGGTGAGAAGACCCAGTACTTC. The whole variable domain, filled in from reference TRBV7-2 and TRBJ2-5, reads GAGVSQSPSNKVTEKGKDVELRCDPISGHTALYWYRQSLGQGLEFLIYFQGNSAPDKSGLPSDRFSAERTGGSVSTLTIQRTQQEDSAVYLCASSLVAGGEKTQYFGPGTRLLVL.

V usage is TRBV2 and J usage is TRBJ2-5, with D hard to call. Germline V CDR1 and CDR2: SNHLY, FYNNEI. Trimming pared 3 bases from V and 1 base from J, leaving 12 bases between. The CDR3 totals 15 residues. CDR3 bases: TGTGCCAGCAGTGAGCTTGGCAATAGCCAAGAGACCCAGTACTTC. This encodes CASSELGNSQETQYF. The entire variable domain, with the rest obtained from reference TRBV2 and TRBJ2-5, is as follows: EPEVTQTPSHQVTQMGQEVILRCVPISNHLYFYWYRQILGQKVEFLVSFYNNEISEKSEIFDDQFSVERPDGSNFTLKIRSTKLEDSAMYFCASSELGNSQETQYFGPGTRLLVL.

The CDR3 sequence is CAISEQINEQFF. CDR3 in DNA: TGTGCCATCAGTGAACAGATCAATGAGCAGTTCTTC. The rearrangement uses TRBV10-3 and TRBJ2-1; the D is unclear. Trimming left V 3 bases short and J 6 bases short, with 6 bases between. Germline CDR1 ENHRY, CDR2 SYGVKD. This CDR3 has 12 residues.

The rearrangement uses TRBV14 and TRBJ2-1, with a possible D match to TRBD1 (5 bases). Germline assignment: CDR1 SGHDN and CDR2 FVKESK. The CDR3 is 14 residues long. Trimming removed 5 bases at V and 8 bases at J, with 16 bases between. CDR3: CASSVRQKADEQFF. In DNA, the CDR3 is TGTGCCAGCAGCGTTCGACAGAAGGCCGATGAGCAGTTCTTC.

This clonotype came up a few times. The gene calls are TRBV7-9 and TRBJ2-5, with D perhaps assigned TRBD1 or TRBD2 (6 bases each). V dropped 1 base and J dropped 4 bases, with 19 bases sitting between them. Looked up from germline, CDR1 is SEHNR and CDR2 is FQNEAQ (reference sequence). This CDR3 is built from 17 residues. CDR3 in amino acids: CASSLGDTGARLETQYF. Written as DNA, the CDR3 is TGTGCCAGCAGCTTAGGAGATACGGGGGCGCGTCTAGAGACCCAGTACTTC.

The table lists this clonotype with a few counts. The genes are TRBV6-1 and TRBJ2-4, with 8 bases identical to TRBD1. Judging by the DNA end, TRBJ2-7 fits better; the J call may be wrong. Germline V gives CDR1 MNHNS, CDR2 SASEGT. This CDR3 spans 12 amino acids. The CDR3 DNA sequence: TGTGCCAGCTCCCCAGGGGGCTTCGAGCAGTACTTC. It translates to CASSPGGFEQYF.

The gene calls are TRBV20-1 and TRBJ2-3; possible D gene TRBD2, 5 bases. The CDR3 totals 11 residues. Looked up from germline, CDR1 is DFQATT and CDR2 is SNEGSKA (reference sequence). V was clipped by 1 base and J by 9 bases, with 8 bases between them. For the CDR3, the DNA is TGCAGTGCTAGAGGGACTGCGACGCAGTATTTT. This sequence encodes CSARGTATQYF.

The rearrangement links TRBV6-6 to TRBJ1-1; D gene uncertain. V lost 7 bases and J 3 bases, leaving 27 bases between the germline ends. Germline-derived CDR1 and CDR2 are MNHNY and SVGAGI (reference sequence). The CDR3 spans 18 residues. In DNA form, the CDR3 reads TGTGCCAGCATTGCAATTAGGAGCATAGGTCTTAAGGACACTGAAGCTTTCTTT. Residues: CASIAIRSIGLKDTEAFF.

This clonotype was detected only a few times. V is TRBV5-1 and J is TRBJ2-3; 10 positions agree with TRBD2. Germline lookup yields CDR1 SGHRS and CDR2 YFSETQ. The ends lost 7 bases at V and 9 bases at J; junction bases unmatched: 20. The CDR3 is 17 residues long. The CDR3 DNA follows: TGCGCCAGCCCGAAAGTTAGCGGGGGGCGCAACCACCGAACGCAGTATTTT. This sequence encodes CASPKVSGGRNHRTQYF. Complete variable domain (other parts from reference TRBV5-1 and TRBJ2-3): KAGVTQTPRYLIKTRGQQVTLSCSPISGHRSVSWYQQTPGQGLQFLFEYFSETQRNKGNFPGRFSGRQFSNSRSEMNVSTLELGDSALYLCASPKVSGGRNHRTQYFGPGTRLTVL.

This sequence joins TRBV20-1 and TRBJ2-4; no clear D gene. The DNA end favors TRBJ2-7, so the J call may be wrong. This CDR3 spans 14 amino acids. Germline V gene lookup returns CDR1 DFQATT and CDR2 SNEGSKA (reference sequence). CDR3 in DNA: TGCAGTGCTAGTCATCCGGACCATGAAACCGAGCAGTACTTC. Its translation: CSASHPDHETEQYF.

This sequence joins TRBV28 and TRBJ2-3, with TRBD2 matching 14 bases. CDR3 length: 15 residues. V shed 10 bases, J shed 1 base, and the junction held 4 bases outside the gene matches. Germline values: CDR1 MDHEN, CDR2 SYDVKM. The CDR3, as DNA: TGTGCCATCCTGGGACTAGCGGGGGGCACAGATACGCAGTATTTT. Translating gives CAILGLAGGTDTQYF.

J is TRBJ2-3 and V is TRBV28, with D tentatively TRBD2 (5 bases). CDR3 length: 12 amino acids. Between the trimmed V and J ends, which lost 4 bases and 9 bases, there was a span of 11 bases. Per the germline V gene, CDR1 is MDHEN and CDR2 is SYDVKM. This CDR3 is CASSSIGVTQYF. In nucleotides, the CDR3 is TGTGCCAGCAGTTCGATCGGGGTAACGCAGTATTTT.